The following is a T cell receptor beta chain sequence with its context. The entry originates in a study of cytotoxic CD8 clonotypes in ibrutinib-treated CLL. The data were produced by immunoSEQ multiplex PCR, yet TCRdb's version contains in-frame clones alone and is incomplete. The sample has 150,000 to 200,000 clones; approximately 68% are singletons. The CDR3 has 13 amino acids. The trim removed 4 bases at V and 4 bases at J, leaving 3 bases unmatched. The V gene's germline CDR1 is SEHNR and CDR2 FQNEAQ (reference sequence). The J gene is TRBJ1-2, the V gene TRBV7-9; 7 nucleotides match TRBD1. Specimen: PBMCs, collected after 24 months of ibrutinib treatment. This TCR was recovered from a human donor with chronic lymphocytic leukemia. CDR3 bases: TGTGCCAGCAGCTCCCCAGGGGGCTATGGCTACACCTTC. This translates into CASSSPGGYGYTF.